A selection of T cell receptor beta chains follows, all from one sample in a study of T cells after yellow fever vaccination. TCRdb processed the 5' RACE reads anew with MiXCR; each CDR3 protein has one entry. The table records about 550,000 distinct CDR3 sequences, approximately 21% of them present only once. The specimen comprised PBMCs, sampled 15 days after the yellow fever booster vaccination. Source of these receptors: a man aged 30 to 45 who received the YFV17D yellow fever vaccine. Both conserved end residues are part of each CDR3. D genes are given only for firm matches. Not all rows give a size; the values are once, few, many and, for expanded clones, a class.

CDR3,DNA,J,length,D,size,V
CASSSKEGTTDTQYF,TGTGCCAGCAGCTCCAAGGAGGGGACCACAGATACGCAGTATTTT,TRBJ2-3,15,-,-,TRBV5-5
CSASGQFYSNQPQHF,TGCAGTGCTAGTGGACAGTTTTATAGCAATCAGCCCCAGCATTTT,TRBJ1-5,15,-,-,TRBV20-1
CASSQQGRQRETQYF,TGCGCCAGCAGCCAACAGGGGAGACAACGAGAGACCCAGTACTTC,TRBJ2-5,15,-,-,TRBV4-3
CASSYAFKPSYNEQFF,TGTGCCAGCAGTTATGCGTTCAAACCCTCCTACAATGAGCAGTTCTTC,TRBJ2-1,16,-,-,TRBV28
CSASTWIEEQYF,TGCAGTGCTAGCACCTGGATCGAGGAGCAGTACTTC,TRBJ2-7,12,-,-,TRBV20-1
CSARPGTSGRANYEQYF,TGCAGTGCTAGGCCTGGGACTAGCGGGAGAGCAAACTACGAGCAGTACTTC,TRBJ2-7,17,TRBD2,-,TRBV20-1
CASSLIAGGVTGELFF,TGTGCCAGCAGCTTAATAGCGGGAGGGGTCACCGGGGAGCTGTTTTTT,TRBJ2-2,16,TRBD2,-,TRBV7-3
CASSYGFGYGYTF,TGTGCCAGCAGTTACGGATTTGGTTATGGCTACACCTTC,TRBJ1-2,13,-,-,TRBV6-2/TRBV6-3
CASRQRVGYTF,TGTGCCAGCAGGCAACGGGTCGGCTACACCTTC,TRBJ1-2,11,-,-,TRBV6-2/TRBV6-3
CASSQDVRDSRYNEQFF,TGCGCCAGCAGCCAAGATGTGAGGGACTCGCGATACAATGAGCAGTTCTTC,TRBJ2-1,17,-,-,TRBV4-3
CASSLASPGATGELFF,TGTGCCAGCAGCTTAGCGTCACCGGGGGCGACCGGGGAGCTGTTTTTT,TRBJ2-2,16,-,few,TRBV7-6
CASLKQRAPYNEQFF,TGTGCCAGCCTTAAGCAGAGGGCCCCCTACAATGAGCAGTTCTTC,TRBJ2-1,15,-,-,TRBV6-2/TRBV6-3
CASTSGAATDTQYF,TGTGCCAGCACCTCCGGAGCAGCCACAGATACGCAGTATTTT,TRBJ2-3,14,-,-,TRBV6-2/TRBV6-3
CSALVGLAGGPPDTQYF,TGCAGCGCCCTGGTGGGGCTAGCGGGAGGGCCCCCAGATACGCAGTATTTT,TRBJ2-3,17,TRBD2,-,TRBV29-1
CASSQQGVAGANVLTF,TGTGCCAGCTCACAACAGGGGGTAGCTGGGGCCAACGTCCTGACTTTC,TRBJ2-6,16,TRBD1,-,TRBV18
CSARVASGSVADTQYF,TGCAGTGCTAGAGTGGCTAGCGGGAGTGTAGCAGATACGCAGTATTTT,TRBJ2-3,16,TRBD2,-,TRBV20-1
CASSLKFTDTQYF,TGTGCCAGCAGCTTAAAGTTCACAGATACGCAGTATTTT,TRBJ2-3,13,-,-,TRBV7-2
CASSSWTVQETQYF,TGTGCCAGCAGCTCGTGGACAGTACAAGAGACCCAGTACTTC,TRBJ2-5,14,-,few,TRBV7-8
CASSLGQGARNTEAFF,TGTGCCAGCAGTTTGGGACAGGGGGCCCGGAACACTGAAGCTTTCTTT,TRBJ1-1,16,TRBD1,few,TRBV12-3/TRBV12-4
CASSPMTVGENIQYF,TGTGCCAGCAGCCCGATGACAGTTGGGGAAAACATTCAGTACTTC,TRBJ2-4,15,-,-,TRBV12-3/TRBV12-4
CSVRGGIDTKNIQYF,TGCAGTGTTCGCGGGGGGATAGATACCAAAAACATTCAGTACTTC,TRBJ2-4,15,TRBD2,-,TRBV20-1
CSAGTPEHPDTQYF,TGCAGCGCAGGGACACCCGAACACCCAGATACGCAGTATTTT,TRBJ2-3,14,-,-,TRBV29-1
CASSLETGGVYTEAFF,TGCGCCAGCAGCTTGGAGACAGGGGGCGTGTACACTGAAGCTTTCTTT,TRBJ1-1,16,TRBD1,few,TRBV5-1
CASSYSDSQNIQYF,TGTGCCAGCAGTTACTCGGACAGTCAAAACATTCAGTACTTC,TRBJ2-4,14,-,-,TRBV6-2/TRBV6-3
CASSPMGSSYNEQFF,TGCGCCAGCAGCCCCATGGGTAGCTCCTACAATGAGCAGTTCTTC,TRBJ2-1,15,-,few,TRBV5-1
CALRSSNTGELFF,TGTGCCCTCCGGTCTTCAAACACCGGGGAGCTGTTTTTT,TRBJ2-2,13,-,-,TRBV12-3/TRBV12-4
CASSVPGQGWETQYF,TGCGCCAGCAGCGTACCGGGACAGGGGTGGGAGACCCAGTACTTC,TRBJ2-5,15,TRBD1,few,TRBV5-1
CASSFVLAGHRYNEQFF,TGTGCCAGCAGCTTCGTCTTAGCGGGACACCGTTACAATGAGCAGTTCTTC,TRBJ2-1,17,TRBD2,-,TRBV7-8
CASIRAQGRNSPLHF,TGTGCCAGCATCCGGGCACAGGGAAGAAATTCACCCCTCCACTTT,TRBJ1-6,15,-,few,TRBV6-2/TRBV6-3
CASTQGNIQYF,TGTGCCAGCACACAGGGGAACATTCAGTACTTC,TRBJ2-4,11,TRBD1,-,TRBV6-2/TRBV6-3
CASSLGLAGETQYF,TGTGCCAGCAGCCTGGGACTAGCTGGTGAGACCCAGTACTTC,TRBJ2-5,14,TRBD2,many,TRBV12-3/TRBV12-4
CASSQGGLATDTQYF,TGTGCCAGCAGCCAAGGAGGGCTGGCGACAGATACGCAGTATTTT,TRBJ2-3,15,-,-,TRBV16
CASSFSTSVGEQYF,TGTGCCAGCAGCTTTTCCACCAGCGTCGGCGAGCAGTACTTC,TRBJ2-7,14,-,-,TRBV11-2
CASSSFAGETQYF,TGTGCCAGCAGCTCCTTTGCGGGGGAGACCCAGTACTTC,TRBJ2-5,13,-,-,TRBV7-3
CASSQERGPSSGNTIYF,TGCGCCAGCAGCCAAGAGAGGGGTCCTTCCTCTGGAAACACCATATATTTT,TRBJ1-3,17,-,few,TRBV4-3
CSVVRGSTEAFF,TGCAGCGTTGTTCGGGGTAGCACTGAAGCTTTCTTT,TRBJ1-1,12,-,-,TRBV29-1
CASSSTGPEQFF,TGTGCCAGCAGTTCCACAGGGCCTGAGCAGTTCTTC,TRBJ2-1,12,-,once,TRBV6-6
CATSDPAGTGGDSSYNEQFF,TGTGCCACCAGTGACCCTGCCGGGACAGGGGGCGATAGTTCCTACAATGAGCAGTTCTTC,TRBJ2-1,20,TRBD1,-,TRBV24-1
CRVWTENTEAFF,TGCAGAGTTTGGACGGAGAACACTGAAGCTTTCTTT,TRBJ1-1,12,-,-,TRBV20-1
CATSDLSGRKRLLTEAFF,TGTGCCACCAGTGATTTATCCGGAAGGAAAAGATTGTTGACTGAAGCTTTCTTT,TRBJ1-1,18,-,-,TRBV24-1
CASSVSGSEGYEQYF,TGTGCCAGCAGCGTCTCAGGGAGTGAGGGCTACGAGCAGTACTTC,TRBJ2-7,15,-,-,TRBV9
CASSYSVGRTYEQYF,TGTGCCAGCAGTTACTCGGTTGGCAGGACCTACGAGCAGTACTTC,TRBJ2-7,15,-,-,TRBV6-5
CASRAADSPIEKLFF,TGTGCCAGCAGAGCCGCCGACAGTCCGATTGAAAAACTGTTTTTT,TRBJ1-4,15,-,few,TRBV28
CASNQDGSYNEQFF,TGTGCCAGCAACCAGGACGGGTCCTACAATGAGCAGTTCTTC,TRBJ2-1,14,-,-,TRBV6-2/TRBV6-3
CASSQEGTSGTDTQYF,TGTGCCAGCAGCCAAGAAGGGACTAGCGGCACAGATACGCAGTATTTT,TRBJ2-3,16,TRBD2,-,TRBV14
CASSLVRPDYNSPLHF,TGTGCCAGCAGCTTAGTCCGTCCTGATTATAATTCACCCCTCCACTTT,TRBJ1-6,16,-,once,TRBV7-2
CASSPGWEGAYEQYF,TGTGCCAGCAGCCCAGGTTGGGAGGGAGCCTACGAGCAGTACTTC,TRBJ2-7,15,TRBD2,few,TRBV7-2
CASSLSDRNYGYTF,TGTGCCAGCAGTTTAAGTGACCGTAACTATGGCTACACCTTC,TRBJ1-2,14,-,-,TRBV27
CASSLGAGYSGANVLTF,TGTGCCAGCAGCTTAGGAGCGGGTTACTCTGGGGCCAACGTCCTGACTTTC,TRBJ2-6,17,-,few,TRBV5-4
CASNRAGVSTDTQYF,TGTGCCAGCAATCGAGCGGGAGTATCGACAGATACGCAGTATTTT,TRBJ2-3,15,TRBD2,few,TRBV2
CASSQSSVTYSYEQYF,TGTGCCAGCAGCCAAAGTAGTGTTACCTACTCCTACGAGCAGTACTTC,TRBJ2-7,16,-,-,TRBV3-1
CASRTPYEQYF,TGTGCCAGCAGGACACCCTACGAGCAGTACTTC,TRBJ2-7,11,-,few,TRBV6-5
CSADRSYYEQYF,TGCAGTGCTGATCGATCATACTACGAGCAGTACTTC,TRBJ2-7,12,-,-,TRBV20-1
CASSQDLRNAPPNEQFF,TGTGCCAGCAGCCAAGATCTACGGAACGCACCCCCCAATGAGCAGTTCTTC,TRBJ2-1,17,-,-,TRBV14
CASRLQYEQFF,TGCGCCAGCAGACTGCAGTATGAGCAGTTCTTC,TRBJ2-1,11,-,-,TRBV5-1